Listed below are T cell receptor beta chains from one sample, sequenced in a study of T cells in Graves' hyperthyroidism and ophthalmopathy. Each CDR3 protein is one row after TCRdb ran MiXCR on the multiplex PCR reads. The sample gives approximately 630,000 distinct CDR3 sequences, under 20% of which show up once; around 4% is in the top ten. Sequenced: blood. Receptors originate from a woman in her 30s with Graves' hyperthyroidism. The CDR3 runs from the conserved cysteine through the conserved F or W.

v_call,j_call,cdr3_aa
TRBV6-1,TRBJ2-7,CASSSTGQPSSSYEQYF
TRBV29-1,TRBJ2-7,CSAGTGSSYEQYF
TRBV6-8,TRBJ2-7,CARPYSGNSSYEQYF
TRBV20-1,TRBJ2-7,CSAARHGTYEQYF
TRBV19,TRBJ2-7,CASSLRGEGSYEQYF
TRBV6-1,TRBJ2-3,CASSYALARDTQYF
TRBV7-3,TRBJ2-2,CASSYRQGNAGELFF
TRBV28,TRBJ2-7,CASSLGPAELTYEQYF
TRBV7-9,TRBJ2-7,CASSPKGPYEQYF
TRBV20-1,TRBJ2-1,CSASPLAAFF
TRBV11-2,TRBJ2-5,CASSKTSGRETQYF
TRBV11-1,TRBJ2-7,CASSYSTGGAEQYF
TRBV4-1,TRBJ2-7,CASSQGQGPRYEQYF
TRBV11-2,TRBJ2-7,CASNPTSGSTEQYF
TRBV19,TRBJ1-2,CASSIGGIEAYGYTF
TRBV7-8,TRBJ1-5,CASSRRTVVSNQPQHF
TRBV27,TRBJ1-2,CASSLSQGGYYGYTF
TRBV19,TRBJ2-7,CASSTGPLYEQYF
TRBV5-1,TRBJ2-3,CASSLAGAVATDTQYF
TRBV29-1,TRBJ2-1,CSVDPMIRTRGGYEQFF
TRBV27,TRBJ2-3,CASSLTQGGFSDTQYF
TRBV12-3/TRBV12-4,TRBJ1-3,CASSFLGNTTYF
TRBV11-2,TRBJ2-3,CASSSAGGRTDTQYF
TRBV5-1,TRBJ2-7,CASSLAPGSYEQYF
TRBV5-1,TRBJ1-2,CASSYSVRDGYTF
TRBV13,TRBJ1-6,CASSQDSGYNSPLHF
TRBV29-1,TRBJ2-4,CSVLERATKNIQYF
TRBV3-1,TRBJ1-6,CASSHDGRDSPLHF
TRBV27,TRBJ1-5,CASSLLGAGQPQHF
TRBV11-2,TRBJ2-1,CASSSGLADNNEQFF
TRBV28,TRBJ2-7,CASSQLQVRVEQYF
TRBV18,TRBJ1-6,CASSPGRGPSPLHF
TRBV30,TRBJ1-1,CAWRTQGARTEAFF
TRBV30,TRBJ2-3,CAWSGTSGTSTDTQYF
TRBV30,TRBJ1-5,CAWSQQGDQPQHF
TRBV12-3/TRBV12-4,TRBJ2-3,CATMPREYTDTQYF
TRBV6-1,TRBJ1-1,CASSSGVLGAFF
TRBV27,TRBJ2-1,CASRPGTSRYNEQFF
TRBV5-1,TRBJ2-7,CASSSPEGSWTSYEQYF
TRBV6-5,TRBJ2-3,CASSYMADSDTQYF
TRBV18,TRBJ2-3,CASSSIAGDPPDTQYF
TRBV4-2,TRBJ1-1,CASSPKRRGNTEAFF
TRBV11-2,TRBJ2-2,CASGPRATNTGELFF
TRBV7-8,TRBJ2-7,CASSLVGLTTYEQYF
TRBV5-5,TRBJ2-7,CASSLAQDRVNEQYF
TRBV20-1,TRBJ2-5,CSATGTSGNQETQYF
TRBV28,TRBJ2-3,CASSAIKGLATPEGTDTQYF
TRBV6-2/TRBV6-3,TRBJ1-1,CASSYGAEAFF
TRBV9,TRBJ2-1,CASSVAGLATNEQFF
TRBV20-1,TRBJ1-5,CSAVDPVGHQPQHF
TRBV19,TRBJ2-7,CASSTQGLAGAVEQYF
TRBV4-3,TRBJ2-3,CASSELAVENTQYF
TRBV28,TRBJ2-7,CASRWAGGTYEQYF